This T cell receptor beta chain was profiled in a study of EBV T-cell therapy then PD-1 blockade in nasopharyngeal carcinoma. On this clone itself: No antigen is known for it.

Noted treatment: AdE1-LMPpoly-expanded autologous EBV-specific T-cell therapy followed by anti-PD-1 nivolumab. Profiling relied on immunoSEQ multiplex PCR, and the TCRdb table lists in-frame clones only, not all of them. The sample carries approximately 23,000 clones, 82% recorded once. Losses at the gene ends were 2 bases for V and 5 bases for J; bases not matched to a gene: 13. The CDR3 contains 16 residues. Germline V gene lookup returns CDR1 SGHKS and CDR2 YYEKEE (reference sequence). V is TRBV5-5 and J is TRBJ2-7; 7 bases align to TRBD1. Source: CD8+ T cells from blood, taken at day -245 from a patient whose treatment included autologous EBV-specific T cells and nivolumab. This TCR was recovered from a man in his forties with nasopharyngeal carcinoma. DNA for the CDR3: TGTGCCAGCAGCTTTAGGGACAGACCCCTGGGGGACGAGCAGTACTTC. Its translation is CASSFRDRPLGDEQYF.